Below are 18 T cell receptor beta chains sequenced from a single sample in a study of siplizumab effects on memory and regulatory T cells. The repertoire was sequenced with immunoSEQ multiplex PCR; TCRdb's copy has only in-frame clones and lacks some. Counted here are 85,000 to 120,000 clones, 80% to 95% occurring once; the ten biggest clones make up approximately 1.2%. Source material: CD4+ T cells sorted from blood. These receptor sequences come from a human donor in good health.

The chain combines TRBV19 with TRBJ1-5, with TRBD1 as a possible D gene (5 bases). CDR3 size: 18 residues. Trimming shortened V by 5 bases and J by 0 bases, and 20 bases separated the two germline ends. CDR1 and CDR2 (germline): LNHDA, SQIVND (reference sequence). CDR3: CASSGTGRGGASNQPQHF. The CDR3, as DNA: TGTGCCAGTAGTGGAACGGGACGGGGGGGAGCTAGCAATCAGCCCCAGCATTTT.

This chain joins TRBV5-5 and TRBJ1-2; 8 nucleotides align to TRBD1. The germline V gene encodes CDR1 SGHKS and CDR2 YYEKEE (reference sequence). V shed 0 bases, J shed 4 bases, and the junction held 5 bases outside the gene matches. The CDR3 has 15 amino acids. The CDR3 here is CASSLGGQAVYGYTF. The CDR3 region has the DNA TGTGCCAGCAGCTTGGGGGGACAGGCTGTCTATGGCTACACCTTC.

The V and J genes are TRBV5-5 and TRBJ2-7; D is possibly TRBD1 or TRBD2 (6 bases each). V lost 6 bases and J 8 bases, leaving 27 bases between the germline ends. Germline V gives CDR1 SGHKS, CDR2 YYEKEE (reference sequence). This CDR3 is built from 16 residues. The CDR3 is CASIQSPARGAGKQYF. DNA for the CDR3: TGTGCCAGCATCCAATCCCCCGCAAGGGGGGCGGGGAAGCAGTACTTC.

The rearrangement links TRBV28 to TRBJ2-4; D may be TRBD1 (5 bases). The length of the CDR3 is 22 residues. CDR1 is MDHEN and CDR2 is SYDVKM in the germline V gene. V was shortened by 6 bases and J by 1 base, with 34 bases between the two germline ends. DNA for the CDR3: TGTGCCAGCAGCACCGAGTGGGCTGATGCAGGGATGTTTGGATGGGCCAAAAACATTCAGTACTTC. Amino acids: CASSTEWADAGMFGWAKNIQYF.

This chain uses TRBV5-5 with TRBJ1-1; D gene unclear. Trimming removed 2 bases from V and 4 bases from J, with 12 bases in between. Looked up from germline, CDR1 is SGHKS and CDR2 is YYEKEE (reference sequence). The CDR3 covers 14 residues. The CDR3 sequence is CASSLSSLGTEAFF. The DNA of the CDR3 is TGTGCCAGCAGCTTATCTTCCCTCGGCACTGAAGCTTTCTTT. The variable domain in full, completed from reference TRBV5-5 and TRBJ1-1, reads DAGVTQSPTHLIKTRGQQVTLRCSPISGHKSVSWYQQVLGQGPQFIFQYYEKEERGRGNFPDRFSARQFPNYSSELNVNALLLGDSALYLCASSLSSLGTEAFFGQGTRLTVV.

The chain couples TRBV5-4 to TRBJ2-3; D tentatively reads TRBD1 or TRBD2 (5 bases each). Germline V gene data show CDR1 as SGHNT and CDR2 as YYREEE (reference sequence). Trimming removed 1 base at V and 1 base at J, with 13 bases between. This CDR3 has 16 residues. The CDR3 nucleotides are TGTGCCAGCAGCTTGAGGGTTTTGGGGGGCACAGATACGCAGTATTTT. Translation: CASSLRVLGGTDTQYF.

This chain links TRBV5-1 with TRBJ2-7; 14 bases map to TRBD2. Germline V gene data show CDR1 as SGHRS and CDR2 as YFSETQ. This CDR3 is built from 18 residues. V lost 0 bases, J lost 6 bases, and 11 bases stayed unmatched. CDR3 loop: CASSLGGTGLAGGPEQYF. The CDR3 DNA is TGCGCCAGCAGCTTGGGGGGGACCGGACTAGCGGGAGGTCCCGAGCAGTACTTC.

The V call is TRBV28, the J call TRBJ1-1; D gene unclear. CDR3 length: 15 residues. V was cut by 6 bases and J by 0 bases, with 14 bases left in between. CDR1 and CDR2 from the germline V gene are MDHEN and SYDVKM. CDR3 region: CASRIPWDMNTEAFF. The CDR3 nucleotides read TGTGCCAGCAGAATACCATGGGATATGAACACTGAAGCTTTCTTT.

The chain recombines TRBV28 with TRBJ2-2, with TRBD1 matching over 11 bases. This CDR3 contains 17 residues. The trim removed 6 bases at V and 4 bases at J, leaving 10 bases unmatched. Germline V gene data show CDR1 as MDHEN and CDR2 as SYDVKM. CDR3 sequence (DNA): TGTGCCAGCAGCCGTGGTTGGGGGACAGGGGGCACCGGGGAGCTGTTTTTT. It yields the protein CASSRGWGTGGTGELFF.

The chain couples TRBV9 to TRBJ1-4, with 9 bases aligning to TRBD1. The CDR3 contains 14 residues. Trimming at V came to 3 bases and at J to 10 bases, leaving 7 bases not matched to a gene. Looked up from germline, CDR1 is SGDLS and CDR2 is YYNGEE. The CDR3 loop is CASSADRGLGKLFF. The CDR3, as DNA: TGTGCCAGCAGCGCGGACAGGGGTTTGGGAAAACTGTTTTTT.

This chain uses TRBV7-9 with TRBJ2-4, with D perhaps matching TRBD1 (6 bases). Per germline, CDR1 SEHNR and CDR2 FQNEAQ (reference sequence). The V end was cut by 6 bases, the J end by 3 bases, with 24 bases between. This CDR3 is built from 18 residues. The CDR3 sequence is CASSFPLGSTGIKNIQYF. DNA for the CDR3: TGTGCCAGCAGTTTTCCGCTCGGGTCTACAGGGATCAAAAACATTCAGTACTTC.

This clone was recorded once. The V gene is TRBV4-1, the J gene TRBJ2-1; the match to TRBD2 covers 8 bases. Per germline, CDR1 MGHRA and CDR2 YSYEKL. The CDR3 runs to 16 residues. J lost 10 bases, V lost 0 bases, and 11 bases had no gene match. The CDR3 bases are TGCGCCAGCAGCCAAGATATTGGGAGCGGGGGTAGGGAGCAGTTCTTC. Amino acids: CASSQDIGSGGREQFF.

A word on this clone: The same CDR3 is also encoded by other DNA sequences in this sample. The chain has TRBV28 and TRBJ2-7; TRBD2 matches at 11 bases. CDR1 is MDHEN and CDR2 is SYDVKM in the germline V gene. This CDR3 spans 18 amino acids. Trimming at V came to 1 base and at J to 2 bases, leaving 10 bases not matched to a gene. In DNA, the CDR3 is TGTGCCAGCAGTTTATCCGCTAGCGGGAGGTACCAGGCCTACGAGCAGTACTTC. Its protein product is CASSLSASGRYQAYEQYF.

The chain combines TRBV2 with TRBJ2-1, with 8 bases identical to TRBD2. Losses at the gene ends were 7 bases for V and 3 bases for J; bases not matched to a gene: 8. The CDR3 spans 15 residues. Germline-derived CDR1 and CDR2 are SNHLY and FYNNEI. The CDR3 region is CASIPGGRGYNEQFF. The CDR3 nucleotides read TGTGCCAGCATCCCGGGGGGGCGCGGCTACAATGAGCAGTTCTTC.

V usage is TRBV27 and J usage is TRBJ2-2; no clear D. The CDR3 runs 14 residues. The germline CDR1 and CDR2 sequences are MNHEY and SMNVEV (reference sequence). Trimming left V 5 bases short and J 0 bases short, with 7 bases between. CDR3: CASSPWTNTGELFF. CDR3 nucleotide sequence: TGTGCCAGCAGTCCCTGGACGAACACCGGGGAGCTGTTTTTT.

This sequence joins TRBV29-1 and TRBJ1-1; no definite D call. This CDR3 comprises 14 residues. The germline gives CDR1 SQVTM, CDR2 ANQGSEA. V lost 0 bases and J lost 5, with 13 bases in between. The DNA for the CDR3 is TGCAGCGTTGAAGACTTCGGAGGTTGGACTGAAGCTTTCTTT. As protein: CSVEDFGGWTEAFF.

V is TRBV6-5 and J is TRBJ2-1; 10 positions match TRBD2. V shed 5 bases, J shed 10 bases, and the junction held 8 bases outside the gene matches. The CDR3 length is 14 residues. Germline loops: CDR1 MNHEY, CDR2 SVGAGI. As DNA, the CDR3 is TGTGCCAGCAGTGCCGCCGGGACTAGCGCGGAGCAGTTCTTC. Its protein product is CASSAAGTSAEQFF.

This chain links TRBV5-5 with TRBJ1-1; D gene unclear. Per the germline V gene, CDR1 is SGHKS and CDR2 is YYEKEE (reference sequence). This CDR3 contains 13 residues. V was shortened by 4 bases and J by 10 bases, with 17 bases between the two germline ends. The CDR3 DNA reads TGTGCCAGCAGCCCCCTTTCGGGATTTGGAGCTTTCTTT. This gives the protein CASSPLSGFGAFF.